This is a list of T cell receptor beta chains from one sample in a study of T-cell memory formation after mild COVID-19. One entry per CDR3 protein results from TCRdb running MiXCR on the 5' RACE reads. The sample comprises 130,000 to 150,000 distinct CDR3 sequences, about 5.7% of which are singletons, and 2% to 2.5% rests with the top ten. The sample taken for sequencing was PBMCs or a T cell subset sorted from them (not recorded which). These receptors came from an adult woman who had mild COVID-19 (a few samples of this study predate the infection). Cell type and time point are not known. Each CDR3 is given with its conserved first and last residue. Each record gives: CDR3 length, D gene, clone size, V gene, J gene, CDR3 protein, CDR3 DNA. A D gene is named only where the DNA matches it firmly. The listing skips clone size in some rows; elsewhere it reads once, few, many or a size class.

>14|.|many|TRBV7-8|TRBJ2-1
CASSFGGANNEQFF
TGTGCCAGCAGCTTTGGGGGAGCGAACAATGAGCAGTTCTTC
>15|.|many|TRBV4-2|TRBJ2-3
CASSQDNRGTDTQYF
TGTGCCAGCAGCCAAGATAACAGGGGCACAGATACGCAGTATTTT
>14|.|few|TRBV19|TRBJ2-3
CASSIFRAADTQYF
TGTGCCAGTAGTATCTTCCGGGCGGCGGATACGCAGTATTTT
>15|.|few|TRBV7-8|TRBJ2-3
CASSLDGATTDTQYF
TGTGCCAGCAGCTTAGACGGCGCCACCACAGATACGCAGTATTTT
>17|TRBD2|many|TRBV20-1|TRBJ2-1
CSARAPPERGYYNEQFF
TGCAGTGCTAGAGCCCCACCTGAGCGGGGTTACTACAATGAGCAGTTCTTC
>13|TRBD2|.|TRBV24-1|TRBJ2-3
CATRDREGRTQYF
TGTGCCACCAGGGACCGGGAGGGCCGCACGCAGTATTTT
>13|.|many|TRBV6-5|TRBJ1-2
CASSEYANYGYTF
TGTGCCAGCAGCGAATACGCTAACTATGGCTACACCTTC
>14|.|few|TRBV15|TRBJ2-7
CATSREGGSYEQYF
TGTGCCACCAGCAGAGAAGGCGGTTCCTACGAGCAGTACTTC
>15|TRBD1|many|TRBV27|TRBJ1-2
CASSAPGQGSHGYTF
TGTGCCAGCAGTGCACCGGGACAGGGTTCTCATGGCTACACCTTC
>20|.|few|TRBV7-6|TRBJ2-6
CASSSIAGLSSPSGANVLTF
TGTGCCAGCAGCTCCATCGCAGGGTTATCCTCTCCTTCTGGGGCCAACGTCCTGACTTTC
>14|.|.|TRBV7-8|TRBJ2-2
CASSLVRGTGELFF
TGTGCCAGCAGCTTAGTAAGGGGCACCGGGGAGCTGTTTTTT
>16|.|many|TRBV12-3/TRBV12-4|TRBJ1-6
CASGLTLTGRNSPLHF
TGTGCCAGCGGCTTAACCCTTACAGGGCGGAATTCACCCCTCCACTTT
>18|TRBD2|many|TRBV5-1|TRBJ2-1
CASSFLRTSGGVYNEQFF
TGCGCCAGCAGCTTCCTCAGGACTAGCGGGGGGGTTTACAATGAGCAGTTCTTC
>14|.|few|TRBV3-1|TRBJ2-7
CASSHRTLPYEQYF
TGTGCCAGCAGCCACCGGACATTACCCTACGAGCAGTACTTC
>17|TRBD2|few|TRBV7-2|TRBJ2-1
CASSLWTSGSRGNEQFF
TGTGCCAGCAGCTTATGGACTAGCGGGAGTCGGGGGAATGAGCAGTTCTTC
>18|.|many|TRBV5-1|TRBJ1-1
CASSLREGKRPMNTEAFF
TGCGCCAGCAGCTTGAGGGAGGGGAAACGCCCGATGAACACTGAAGCTTTCTTT
>16|TRBD1|many|TRBV6-2/TRBV6-3|TRBJ2-2
CASSVIGTGDTGELFF
TGTGCCAGCAGTGTTATAGGGACAGGGGACACCGGGGAGCTGTTTTTT
>13|.|few|TRBV5-6|TRBJ1-2
CASSPGGRYGYTF
TGTGCCAGCAGCCCCGGGGGTCGATATGGCTACACCTTC
>13|TRBD1|.|TRBV6-5|TRBJ2-7
CATWDRGYYEQYF
TGTGCCACATGGGACAGGGGTTACTACGAGCAGTACTTC
>10|.|many|TRBV12-3/TRBV12-4|TRBJ2-3
CASQGFTQYF
TGTGCCAGCCAGGGGTTTACGCAGTATTTT
>14|.|.|TRBV20-1|TRBJ1-6
CSARYSSYNSPLHF
TGCAGTGCTAGATACAGCTCCTATAATTCACCCCTCCACTTT
>15|.|few|TRBV4-1|TRBJ2-3
CASSLIRDLTDTQYF
TGCGCCAGCAGCCTTATCCGGGACCTCACAGATACGCAGTATTTT
>16|TRBD2|.|TRBV24-1|TRBJ2-3
CATSDQTSGRTDTQYF
TGTGCCACCAGTGACCAAACTAGCGGGAGGACAGATACGCAGTATTTT
>13|.|.|TRBV19|TRBJ1-1
CASSIEVGTEAFF
TGTGCCAGTAGTATAGAGGTGGGCACTGAAGCTTTCTTT
>14|TRBD1|.|TRBV7-8|TRBJ2-7
CASSLRDSYYEQYF
TGTGCCAGCAGCCTCCGGGACAGCTATTACGAGCAGTACTTC
>17|TRBD1|.|TRBV24-1|TRBJ2-3
CATSERGQRWVTDTQYF
TGTGCCACCAGTGAACGGGGACAGAGGTGGGTCACAGATACGCAGTATTTT
>13|.|.|TRBV10-3|TRBJ2-3
CAISPGTTDTQYF
TGTGCCATCAGTCCCGGGACTACAGATACGCAGTATTTT
>13|.|many|TRBV7-6|TRBJ2-7
CASSLAEPYEQYF
TGTGCCAGCAGCTTAGCCGAGCCCTACGAGCAGTACTTC
>13|.|many|TRBV20-1|TRBJ1-2
CSARDHYGYGYTF
TGCAGTGCTAGAGATCATTACGGCTATGGCTACACCTTC
>14|.|many|TRBV5-1|TRBJ2-7
CASSAAVGVGEQYF
TGCGCCAGCAGCGCGGCCGTCGGGGTTGGGGAGCAGTACTTC
>13|.|few|TRBV6-5|TRBJ1-2
CASSRTEDNGYTF
TGTGCCAGCAGTAGGACGGAGGACAACGGCTACACCTTC
>14|.|many|TRBV6-5|TRBJ1-1
CASSPDRGGTEAFF
TGTGCCAGCAGTCCCGATAGGGGAGGGACTGAAGCTTTCTTT